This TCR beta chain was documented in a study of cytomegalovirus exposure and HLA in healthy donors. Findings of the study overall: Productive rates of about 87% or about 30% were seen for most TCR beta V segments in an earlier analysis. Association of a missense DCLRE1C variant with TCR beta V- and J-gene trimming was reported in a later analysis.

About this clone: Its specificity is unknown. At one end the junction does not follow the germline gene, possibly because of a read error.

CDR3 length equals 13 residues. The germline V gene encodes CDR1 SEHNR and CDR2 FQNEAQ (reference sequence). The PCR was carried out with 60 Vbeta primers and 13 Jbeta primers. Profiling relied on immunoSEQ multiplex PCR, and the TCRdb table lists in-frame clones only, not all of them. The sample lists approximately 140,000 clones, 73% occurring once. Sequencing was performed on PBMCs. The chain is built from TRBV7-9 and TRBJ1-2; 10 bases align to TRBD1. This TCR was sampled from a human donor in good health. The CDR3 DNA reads TGTGCCAGCAGCTCACCGGGACAGGGGCCCAGTCCCTTC. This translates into CASSSPGQGPSPF.